The 6 T cell receptor beta chains presented below share a single source sample, sequenced in a study of T cells after yellow fever vaccination. A single record per CDR3 protein comes from TCRdb applying MiXCR to the 5' RACE reads. This table has 230,000 or so distinct CDR3 sequences, 5.5% to 8.5% appearing once. The material sequenced was CD4+ T cells sorted from PBMCs, taken on the day of the yellow fever booster vaccination. These receptor sequences come from a man between 25 and 39 years old who received the YFV17D yellow fever vaccine.

This chain uses TRBV20-1 with TRBJ2-5; no clear D. V lost 4 bases and J lost 5, with 8 bases in between. This CDR3 contains 11 residues. Germline loops: CDR1 DFQATT, CDR2 SNEGSKA (reference sequence). CDR3 DNA sequence: TGCAGTGCTATCTCCGGGGAGACCCAGTACTTC. Translated: CSAISGETQYF.

This clonotype has ten or more counts. This chain uses TRBV5-1 with TRBJ2-1; D possibly corresponds to TRBD2 (7 bases). V dropped 5 bases and J dropped 4 bases, with 22 bases sitting between them. The germline CDR1 and CDR2 sequences are SGHRS and YFSETQ. This CDR3 has 17 amino acids. CDR3 bases: TGCGCCAGCAGACCTCCGGGGGGCCTAGCGGAGTACAATGAGCAGTTCTTC. It is translated as CASRPPGGLAEYNEQFF.

This clonotype was counted at least ten times. The chain couples TRBV7-3 to TRBJ2-1; TRBD1 matches 7 bases. CDR1 and CDR2 from the germline V gene are SGHTA and FQGTGA. Unmatched junction bases numbered 8, after V lost 2 bases and J lost 7 bases. This CDR3 region has 15 residues. In nucleotides, the CDR3 is TGTGCCAGCAGCTTAGGGACAGCTGATGGGAATGAGCAGTTCTTC. Its translation is CASSLGTADGNEQFF.

The chain joins TRBV7-2 to TRBJ2-3; 8 nucleotides line up with TRBD2. Trimming cost V 5 bases and J 0 bases; bases outside gene matches: 10. The CDR3 extends over 17 amino acids. The germline V gene encodes CDR1 SGHTA and CDR2 FQGNSA. The CDR3 sequence: CASSREELAASTDTQYF. The DNA for the CDR3 is TGTGCCAGCAGCCGGGAGGAACTAGCGGCTAGCACAGATACGCAGTATTTT. Variable domain in full (rest from reference TRBV7-2 and TRBJ2-3): GAGVSQSPSNKVTEKGKDVELRCDPISGHTALYWYRQSLGQGLEFLIYFQGNSAPDKSGLPSDRFSAERTGGSVSTLTIQRTQQEDSAVYLCASSREELAASTDTQYFGPGTRLTVL.

There are many counts of this clonotype. The chain employs TRBV25-1 and TRBJ2-2, with 7 bases matching TRBD1. Trimming removed 6 bases from V and 5 bases from J; junction bases left unmatched: 6. The CDR3 covers 14 residues. CDR1 is MGHDK, CDR2 SYGVNS, per germline. The CDR3 loop is CASRETGRTGELFF. DNA of the CDR3: TGTGCCAGCAGAGAGACAGGGAGAACCGGGGAGCTGTTTTTT.

This chain connects TRBV25-1 to TRBJ1-2, with TRBD1 matching over 7 bases. Germline lookup yields CDR1 MGHDK and CDR2 SYGVNS. The length of the CDR3 is 12 residues. V lost 6 bases to trimming and J lost 5 bases; unmatched junction nucleotides: 3. DNA for the CDR3: TGTGCCAGCAGCACAGGGGTTTATGGCTACACCTTC. The encoded protein is CASSTGVYGYTF.